A selection of T cell receptor beta chains follows, all from one sample in a study of neurological immune-mediated disorders. TCRdb re-called the 5' RACE reads with MiXCR, one entry per CDR3 protein. The profile shows tens of thousands of distinct CDR3 sequences, 5.2% of them singletons. The sample comprised PBMCs. The origin of the receptors is a man aged 18-30 years with multiple sclerosis. Each CDR3 is given with its conserved first and last residue. Each record gives: J gene, clone size, V gene, D gene, CDR3 DNA, CDR3 protein. A D gene is named only where the DNA matches it firmly. Clone size appears in some rows only: once, few, many, or a class for an expanded clone.

TRBJ1-2 | NA | TRBV5-1 | TRBD1 | TGCGCCAGCCAGGGGGCTGCTAACTATGGCTACACCTTC | CASQGAANYGYTF
TRBJ2-3 | many | TRBV20-1 | TRBD2 | TGCAGTGCTAGAGACCCGGGGGGGGGCACAGATACGCAGTGTTTT | CSARDPGGGTDTQCF
TRBJ1-1 | many | TRBV20-1 | NA | TGCAGTGCTAAAAGGGAGGGGATGAACACTGAAGCTTTCTTT | CSAKREGMNTEAFF
TRBJ1-1 | many | TRBV7-2 | NA | TGTGCCAGCAGCCCTAGATCGGGCTCTGAAGCTTTCTTT | CASSPRSGSEAFF
TRBJ2-3 | many | TRBV5-1 | NA | TGCGCCAGCAGGCCTCTGCCAGGAGATACGCAGTATTTT | CASRPLPGDTQYF
TRBJ1-1 | many | TRBV5-1 | NA | TGCGCCAGCAGGTGGGACACTGAAGCTTTCTTT | CASRWDTEAFF
TRBJ1-5 | NA | TRBV12-3/TRBV12-4 | TRBD1 | TGTGCCAGCAGTTTTCAAGGGACAGGGAATGGTCAGCCCCAGCATTTT | CASSFQGTGNGQPQHF
TRBJ1-6 | many | TRBV5-1 | TRBD1 | TGCGCCAGCAGCGAGGCCGGGACAGATAATTCACCCCTCCACTTT | CASSEAGTDNSPLHF
TRBJ2-3 | many | TRBV7-2 | NA | TGTGCCAGCAGCTTAGATGGCGATACGCAGTATTTT | CASSLDGDTQYF
TRBJ1-2 | many | TRBV20-1 | NA | TGCAGTGCTAGAGATAAGGGGACCGTCTTTGGCTACACCTTC | CSARDKGTVFGYTF
TRBJ2-1 | many | TRBV3-1 | NA | TGTGCCAGCAGCCGGGACTCCACTGGGAATGAGCAGTTCTTC | CASSRDSTGNEQFF
TRBJ1-1 | many | TRBV12-3/TRBV12-4 | NA | TGTGCCAGCAGCCAATACAGGGCGAACACTGAAGCTTTCTTT | CASSQYRANTEAFF
TRBJ2-7 | few | TRBV28 | NA | TGTGCCAGCAGCACCCTCGGCAAAGAGCAGTACTTC | CASSTLGKEQYF
TRBJ2-1 | many | TRBV9 | NA | TGTGCCAGCAGCGCGGGCGGAAGGGAGCAGTTCTTC | CASSAGGREQFF
TRBJ1-1 | NA | TRBV18 | TRBD1 | TGTGCCAGCTCACCAAAGACAGGGGAAGCTTTCTTT | CASSPKTGEAFF
TRBJ2-2 | many | TRBV7-2 | TRBD2 | TGTGCCAGCAGCCCCCGGAGCGGGAGAGCTAACGCCGGGGAGCTGTTTTTT | CASSPRSGRANAGELFF
TRBJ1-5 | many | TRBV20-1 | TRBD1 | TGCAGTGCTAGTAGGGACAGGGGATACTATAGCAATCAGCCCCAGCATTTT | CSASRDRGYYSNQPQHF
TRBJ1-6 | many | TRBV5-1 | NA | TGCGCCAGCAGCATCGGGGGCGCAGGGTCACCCCTCCACTTT | CASSIGGAGSPLHF
TRBJ2-1 | many | TRBV14 | NA | TGTGCCAGCAGCCGGGGAAATGAGCAGTTCTTC | CASSRGNEQFF
TRBJ2-5 | few | TRBV7-2 | NA | TGTGCCAGCAGATTCTCGGAGACCCAGTACTTC | CASRFSETQYF
TRBJ2-2 | many | TRBV24-1 | TRBD1 | TGTGCCACCGAAGGACAGGGGTCGGGGGAGCTGTTTTTT | CATEGQGSGELFF
TRBJ1-1 | NA | TRBV5-1 | TRBD1 | TGCGCCAGCAGCTTGGGCGGGACAGTCATGAACACTGAAGCTTTCTTT | CASSLGGTVMNTEAFF
TRBJ1-6 | many | TRBV5-1 | TRBD1 | TGCGCCAGCAGACTGCCCGACAGGGATGATTCACCCCTCCACTTT | CASRLPDRDDSPLHF
TRBJ1-1 | many | TRBV20-1 | TRBD1 | TGCAGTGCTAGGCCGACAGGGGGCCAGAACACTGAAGCTTTCTTT | CSARPTGGQNTEAFF
TRBJ1-1 | many | TRBV7-9 | NA | TGTGCCAGCAGCCCGAGACAGCAACTGAACACTGAAGCTTTCTTT | CASSPRQQLNTEAFF
TRBJ2-3 | many | TRBV4-1 | TRBD2 | TGCGCCAGCTCTCGGGCCAGCGGGATCAATCCTAGCACAGATACGCAGTATTTT | CASSRASGINPSTDTQYF
TRBJ1-1 | many | TRBV7-2 | NA | TGTGCCAGCAGCGTCGGAAAGAACACTGAAGCTTTCTTT | CASSVGKNTEAFF
TRBJ2-5 | NA | TRBV4-3 | NA | TGCGCCAGCAGCCAAGACCGGGGTAGCGCTAGAAAAGAGACCCAGTACTTC | CASSQDRGSARKETQYF
TRBJ2-5 | many | TRBV7-2 | TRBD2 | TGTGCCAGCAGCTTAGGGACTAGCGGGATGGGGACCCAGTACTTC | CASSLGTSGMGTQYF
TRBJ1-2 | many | TRBV14 | NA | TGTGCCAGCAGCCAAGGGCTTCAATATGGCTACACCTTC | CASSQGLQYGYTF
TRBJ1-1 | NA | TRBV6-5 | TRBD1 | TGTGCGACAGGGGGCTGGGCTGAAGCTTTCTTT | CATGGWAEAFF
TRBJ1-2 | NA | TRBV7-6 | TRBD1 | TGTGCCAGCGGCCTGGGACAGGACTATGGCTACACCTTC | CASGLGQDYGYTF
TRBJ2-7 | many | TRBV12-3/TRBV12-4 | NA | TGTGCCAGCAGTCCCTCCCGACGGACCTACGAGCAGTACTTC | CASSPSRRTYEQYF
TRBJ2-1 | many | TRBV7-8 | NA | TGTGCCAGCAGCTTAGTCCCTTCTCGTGAGCAGTTCTTC | CASSLVPSREQFF
TRBJ2-1 | many | TRBV10-2 | NA | TGCGCCAGCAGCCCCGGGAGATACAATGAGCAGTTCTTC | CASSPGRYNEQFF
TRBJ2-1 | many | TRBV6-5 | TRBD1 | TGTGCCAGCAGTTCCACCGGGACAGGGAGAAATGAGCAGTTCTTC | CASSSTGTGRNEQFF
TRBJ1-5 | many | TRBV27 | NA | TGTGCCAGCAGTTTAACTCCAGGGGGCAATCAGCCCCAGCATTTT | CASSLTPGGNQPQHF
TRBJ2-3 | many | TRBV5-4 | NA | TGTGCCAGCAGCTTCCCCGGGGACGGCAGAGATACGCAGTATTTT | CASSFPGDGRDTQYF
TRBJ2-3 | many | TRBV20-1 | TRBD1 | TGCAGTGCTAAGGACAGGGTTGTAGATACGCAGTATTTT | CSAKDRVVDTQYF
TRBJ1-2 | many | TRBV20-1 | NA | TGCAGTGCTAGAGAGACAGAGCCTAACTATGGCTACACCTTC | CSARETEPNYGYTF
TRBJ2-3 | NA | TRBV20-1 | TRBD2 | TGCAGTGCTAGAGGATCCAGCGGGGGGAAGAGTACGCAGTATTTT | CSARGSSGGKSTQYF